This T cell receptor (beta chain) was identified during a study of PD-1 blockade in mismatch repair-deficient tumors. About the research overall: Enrolled about 2012-2016, patients had progressing, pretreated mismatch repair-deficient cancers of around twelve types.

A word on this clone: Antigen specificity is unknown. The sample contains more than one DNA sequence encoding this CDR3.

All patients were mismatch repair deficient, assessed by either PCR or immunohistochemistry. Libraries were prepared by immunoSEQ multiplex PCR; TCRdb keeps only in-frame clonotypes and omits some of them. The data contain about 22,000 clones, 80% to 90% of them singletons. Overall study results and limits: Rapid post-treatment expansion, then contraction, generally preceding radiologic response, marked tumor-resident clones.

The sample here was peripheral blood, taken 2 weeks after starting pembrolizumab. This TCR derives from an adult with mismatch repair-deficient cancer.

The CDR3 loop is CSVGGSTDTQYF. The CDR3 coding sequence is TGCAGCGTTGGGGGGAGCACAGATACGCAGTATTTT. This chain links TRBV29-1 with TRBJ2-3; perhaps D is TRBD1 or TRBD2 (5 bases each). With 4 bases removed from V and 0 bases from J, the gap between germline ends came to 5 bases. The CDR3 has 12 residues. Looked up from germline, CDR1 is SQVTM and CDR2 is ANQGSEA.